This TCR beta chain derives from a study of shared clonotypes between healthy human individuals (dated by TCRdb to 2020 to 2021). Regarding the research as a whole: Two women and three men aged 18 to 49 years were included in the cohort. For each donor, CD4 naive and CD4 memory were each given three plates, CD8 naive was given two plates, and CD8 memory was given one plate. The study deeply sequenced blood TCR repertoires of several healthy adults to estimate repertoire size and the extent of clonotype sharing between individuals. Libraries were prepared and TCR repertoires were sequenced by different laboratories using diverse techniques, in order to increase sequencing depth and limit assay-specific biases. Leukapheresis yielded between about 0.94 and 9.5 billion PBMCs per donor. Overall study results and their limits: Sampling was limited to blood, and TCR repertoires in tissue likely differ from TCR repertoires in blood. Pairwise subsampling indicated that sequencing depth was expected to affect the degree of clonotype sharing among donors. Incomplete sequencing was indicated by rarefaction of sorted-subset datasets, despite the large sequencing depth. The genetic and exposure-history diversity represented was limited by the small number of donors. Clonotypes shared by all four sorted-subset donors showed higher generation probabilities than non-shared clonotypes. Approximately 4.8% of naive CD4, roughly 3.6% of naive CD8, about 2.5% of memory CD4, and around 0.4% of memory CD8 clonotypes were shared across a few donors. Naive subsets generally had larger estimated clonotype richness than memory subsets did.

Notes on this clone: Its antigen specificity is not known. Base quality data are lacking; no much larger clone is found one base away.

CD8 naive samples consisted of CD45RO-negative cells that were positively selected for CCR7, yielding a CD45RA+CCR7+ population without TemRA cells. Healthy HIV-negative adults with no recently reported acute infections or vaccinations were included as donors. Every donor was a Caucasian adult residing in Nashville, Tennessee, USA. After blood collection by leukapheresis, PBMCs were isolated using Ficoll-Histopaque density gradient centrifugation and then cryopreserved in the vapor phase of liquid nitrogen. Analytical flow cytometry was used to check the purity and quantity of every magnetically sorted T cell population. Genomic DNA was isolated from every sorted fraction and measured by UV absorbance on a Nanodrop 2000c. Using the deep immunoSEQ assay, multiplex PCR amplified TCR CDR3 regions from genomic DNA. Extracted genomic DNA from each cell subset was spread evenly across all wells of several immunoSEQ 96-well plates, with each plate serving as a replicate. For sorted subsets, around 200 ng genomic DNA, equal to 30,000 to 35,000 T cell genomes, was loaded into each replicate PCR. Purified libraries were measured with a Qubit 3.0 fluorometer, size-checked on a Bioanalyzer 2100, and measured again with the KAPA Library Quantification kit. Every immunoSEQ 96-well plate was sequenced on a dedicated single-read 150-cycle Illumina NextSeq 550 flow cell. On the study's bioinformatics: Because only junctional sequences without quality scores were contained in the immunoSEQ output, filtering matching that applied to full-length reads could not be performed. Sequences were annotated with PyIR, a Python wrapper for IgBLAST v1.9, and V/J genes and CDR3 were assigned using IMGT germline references. Reads were removed for weak V/J assignments (E-value above 1e-6), missing CDR3, stop codons, out-of-frame junctions, or ambiguous translated residues. A V3J clonotype was defined by an identical inferred V gene, J gene, and CDR3 amino acid sequence. Percentage overlap between repertoires was computed as shared unique clonotypes divided by the size of the smaller repertoire. Richness of each repertoire was evaluated using RTK rarefaction, the Chao1 estimator, and Recon v2.1 estimates of unobserved clonotypes. Generation probabilities for all TCRbeta clonotypes obtained by the gDNA method from a few donors were computed using OLGA. Held by TCRdb, this immuneACCESS table contains in-frame sequences only and omits some clones. Under half of the omission traces to an unresolved V gene where checked; the cause of the rest is unknown. From that table come the V and J calls and clone size; the DNA was used to work out D and trimming. The sample yields around 560,000 clones; 95% were counted once. About 0.11% of the sample is held by the ten biggest clonotypes.

In the germline V gene, CDR1 corresponds to MNHEY and CDR2 to SVGAGI. Its CDR3 holds 13 amino acids, cysteine through phenylalanine. The sequence is cut down to CDR3 DNA, 39 bases in frame from base 1. The sequencing sample was made of naive CD8+ T cells sorted from blood. The cell subset or site label here, explained by the study, means: CD45RA+CCR7+. The source is a woman aged 25-40 years in good health. The chain couples TRBV6-5 to TRBJ2-5; the best D guess is TRBD1, with 5 bases matching. The tail of the sequence fits TRBJ2-7 better, so the J call may be wrong. CDR3 sequence: CASGMTESYEQYF. The sequenced DNA is TGTGCCAGCGGGATGACAGAATCCTACGAGCAGTACTTC.